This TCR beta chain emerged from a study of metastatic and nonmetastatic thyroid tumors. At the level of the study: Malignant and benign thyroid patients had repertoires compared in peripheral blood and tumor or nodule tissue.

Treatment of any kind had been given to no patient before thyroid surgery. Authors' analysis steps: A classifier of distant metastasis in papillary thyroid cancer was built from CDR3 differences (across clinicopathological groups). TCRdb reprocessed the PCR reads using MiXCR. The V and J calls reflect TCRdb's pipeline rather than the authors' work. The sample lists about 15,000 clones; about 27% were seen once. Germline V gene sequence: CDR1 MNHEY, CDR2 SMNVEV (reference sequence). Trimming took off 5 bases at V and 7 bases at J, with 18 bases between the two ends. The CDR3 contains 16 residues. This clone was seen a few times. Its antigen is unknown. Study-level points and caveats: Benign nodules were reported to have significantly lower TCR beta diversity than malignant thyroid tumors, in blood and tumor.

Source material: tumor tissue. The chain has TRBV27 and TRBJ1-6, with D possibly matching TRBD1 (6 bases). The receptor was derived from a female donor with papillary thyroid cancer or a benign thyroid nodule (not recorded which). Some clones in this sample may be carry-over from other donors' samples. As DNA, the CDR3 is TGTGCCAGCAGTCTCCTGAGGGGGTCGGAAAATTCACCCCTCCACTTT. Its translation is CASSLLRGSENSPLHF.